Listed below are T cell receptor beta chains from one sample, sequenced in a study of blood T cells in healthy people across ages. TCRdb passed the 5' RACE reads through MiXCR, listing each CDR3 protein once. Among 1.2 million to 1.5 million distinct CDR3 sequences, roughly 40% were seen once, and the ten largest hold 7% to 9%. The material sequenced was blood. These receptors all come from a woman younger than 35 in good health. Each CDR3 is given with its conserved first and last residue. D genes are given only for firm matches. Clone size, where shown, is once, few, many, or a class for clones that have expanded.

d_gene,v_gene,abundance,j_gene,CDR3nt,CDR3aa
TRBD2,TRBV2,few,TRBJ2-1,TGTGCCAGCAAATTAGCGGGACAATACAATGAGCAGTTCTTC,CASKLAGQYNEQFF
TRBD2,TRBV27,few,TRBJ2-1,TGTGCCACAAGGGAGGGCGGTAACAATGAGCAGTTCTTC,CATREGGNNEQFF
NA,TRBV6-1,NA,TRBJ1-6,TGTGCCAGCAGTGAATTTCAAATCGGGCAGGGTAATTCACCCCTCCACTTT,CASSEFQIGQGNSPLHF
TRBD1,TRBV29-1,NA,TRBJ1-1,TGCAGCGTTGTTAGGTCCGGGACAGATACTGAAGCTTTCTTT,CSVVRSGTDTEAFF
NA,TRBV6-2/TRBV6-3,few,TRBJ1-1,TGTGCCAGCAGTTTACTTAGGGGCACTAGTGGGAACACTGAAGCTTTCTTT,CASSLLRGTSGNTEAFF
TRBD2,TRBV12-3/TRBV12-4,NA,TRBJ2-3,TGTGCCAGCAGTTTAACTAGCGGGGGATCCACTAGCGCAGATACGCAGTATTTT,CASSLTSGGSTSADTQYF
NA,TRBV7-9,few,TRBJ2-7,TGTGCCAGCAGCCCTATACTTAATGGCGAGCAGTACTTC,CASSPILNGEQYF
NA,TRBV5-1,NA,TRBJ2-7,TGCGCCAGCAGACCCTACCTTGGGTCCTACGAGCAGTACTTC,CASRPYLGSYEQYF
NA,TRBV12-3/TRBV12-4,NA,TRBJ1-4,TGTGCCAGCAGTCCTGTTCCCAGACCGGGAAATGAAAAACTGTTTTTT,CASSPVPRPGNEKLFF
TRBD2,TRBV6-2/TRBV6-3,NA,TRBJ2-5,TGTGCCAGCAGTCGCACTAGCGGGGGCAACAATGGGCAGTACTTC,CASSRTSGGNNGQYF
TRBD2,TRBV19,NA,TRBJ2-1,TGTGCCAGTAACTCGGGACTAGCGGGGGGAAGCTCCTACAATGAGCAGTTCTTC,CASNSGLAGGSSYNEQFF
TRBD1,TRBV5-1,NA,TRBJ2-5,TGCGCCAGCAGCTTGCAGGGGGCGCGCGATGAGCAGTACTTC,CASSLQGARDEQYF
NA,TRBV12-3/TRBV12-4,NA,TRBJ2-1,TGTGCCAGCAGTCCCCTCAGGGGGCAGTTCTTC,CASSPLRGQFF
TRBD2,TRBV20-1,NA,TRBJ2-3,TGCAGTGGGCGAGCGGGACCTAGCACAGATACGCAGTATTTT,CSGRAGPSTDTQYF
TRBD1,TRBV12-3/TRBV12-4,NA,TRBJ1-4,TGTGCCAGCAGGACCGGGACAGGGATGGGGGAAAAACTGTTTTTT,CASRTGTGMGEKLFF
TRBD2,TRBV10-2,NA,TRBJ2-3,TGCGCCAGCAGTTGGACTAGCGGGGACGAGCTGAATACGCAGTATTTT,CASSWTSGDELNTQYF
TRBD2,TRBV20-1,NA,TRBJ2-7,TGCAGTGCACGACTAGCGGGAGGGGTCAATGAGCAGTACTTC,CSARLAGGVNEQYF
NA,TRBV20-1,NA,TRBJ2-1,TGCAGTGCTAGGAGGGAGTACACCTACAATGAGCAGTTCTTC,CSARREYTYNEQFF
TRBD1,TRBV18,few,TRBJ2-7,TGTGCCAGCTCACGGCTAACAGGGGATAGCTCCTACGAGCAGTACTTC,CASSRLTGDSSYEQYF
NA,TRBV6-5,few,TRBJ1-2,TGTGCCAGCAGTTACTCGAGTATAGGTTGGGGCGGCTACACCTTC,CASSYSSIGWGGYTF
NA,TRBV27,NA,TRBJ2-1,TGTGCCAGCAGTTTGTCCTGTGGGCCCCAAGAGACCCAGTTCTTC,CASSLSCGPQETQFF
TRBD2,TRBV9,NA,TRBJ2-3,TGTGCCAGCAGCCAGACTAGCGGGGGAGATACGCAGTATTTT,CASSQTSGGDTQYF
NA,TRBV12-3/TRBV12-4,NA,TRBJ2-3,TGTGCCAGCAGTTCCGCGAGGGCAGATACGCAGTATTTT,CASSSARADTQYF
NA,TRBV9,NA,TRBJ1-4,TGTGCCAGCAGCGTAGGGGCTCATAATGAAAAACTGTTTTTT,CASSVGAHNEKLFF
NA,TRBV28,NA,TRBJ1-5,TGTGCCAGCAGTTTATTTACCGGTTACGACAATCAGCCCCAGCATTTT,CASSLFTGYDNQPQHF
TRBD1,TRBV7-8,once,TRBJ1-1,TGTGCCAGCAGCTTAGCGCCCCAGGGGGTAATGAACACTGAAGCTTTCTTT,CASSLAPQGVMNTEAFF
NA,TRBV18,NA,TRBJ2-3,TGTGCCAGCTCACCCCCGACACCTTCGGGAGATACGCAGTATTTT,CASSPPTPSGDTQYF
NA,TRBV10-3,few,TRBJ2-7,TGTGCCATCAGTGAGTCGGTTGGGGCGACCTACGAGCAGTACTTC,CAISESVGATYEQYF
NA,TRBV29-1,NA,TRBJ2-5,TGCAGCGTTGTGGGGCGGGGGCAAGAGACCCAGTGCTTC,CSVVGRGQETQCF
NA,TRBV28,NA,TRBJ2-7,TGTGCCAGCAACGGGGGTCTTACGGGCGAGCAGTACTTC,CASNGGLTGEQYF
NA,TRBV28,NA,TRBJ2-1,TGTGCCGGGCGGGGCGGGAATATCAATGAGCAGTTCTTC,CAGRGGNINEQFF
TRBD2,TRBV7-7,few,TRBJ2-7,TGTGCCAGCAGTTATGGACTAGCGGGAGGGCCGTACGAGCAGTACTTC,CASSYGLAGGPYEQYF
TRBD2,TRBV29-1,NA,TRBJ2-7,TGCAGCGCGGGCACTAGCGGGAAGTACGAGCAGTACTTC,CSAGTSGKYEQYF
TRBD2,TRBV10-3,NA,TRBJ2-4,TGTGCCATCAGTGGGACCAGCGGGAGGGTCGGAAACATTCAGTACTTC,CAISGTSGRVGNIQYF
TRBD1,TRBV4-1,NA,TRBJ2-2,TGCGCCAGCAGCCCAAGGATGGCAGGGGGCACCGGGGAGCTGTTTTTT,CASSPRMAGGTGELFF
TRBD2,TRBV29-1,NA,TRBJ2-7,TGCAGCGTTGAAGGTGCCGGGGACTACTCCTACGAGCAGTACTTC,CSVEGAGDYSYEQYF
TRBD1,TRBV5-1,few,TRBJ1-1,TGCGCCAGCAGCTTACCGGGACAGGGGGTCCCGGCCACTGAAGCTTTCTTT,CASSLPGQGVPATEAFF
TRBD1,TRBV7-9,few,TRBJ1-2,TGTGCCAGCAGCTCGACCGGGACAGGGACAGGTGGCTACACCTTC,CASSSTGTGTGGYTF
TRBD2,TRBV27,few,TRBJ2-3,TGTGCCAGCAGTTTCATCGGACTAGCGGGGGCTAGCACAGATACGCAGTATTTT,CASSFIGLAGASTDTQYF
TRBD1,TRBV20-1,few,TRBJ2-7,TGCAGTGCTTCTCATCCGGGACAGGGCACCTACGAGCAGTACTTC,CSASHPGQGTYEQYF
NA,TRBV4-2,few,TRBJ1-2,TGTGCCAGCAGCCAGGCAGACGGGCTAAACTATGGCTACACCTTC,CASSQADGLNYGYTF
TRBD2,TRBV20-1,few,TRBJ2-1,TGCAGTGCTAGTTCTACTAGCGGGAGAGCAAATGAGCAGTTCTTC,CSASSTSGRANEQFF
NA,TRBV20-1,NA,TRBJ1-2,TGCAGTGCTAGGATGGCAGGGGAGGCCCATGGCTACACCTTC,CSARMAGEAHGYTF
TRBD2,TRBV20-1,few,TRBJ2-5,TGCAGTGCTAGTTTAAGCGGGGGGTACCAAGAGACCCAGTACTTC,CSASLSGGYQETQYF
NA,TRBV30,NA,TRBJ1-2,TGTGCCTGGATTAGATCTAACTATGGCTACACCTTC,CAWIRSNYGYTF